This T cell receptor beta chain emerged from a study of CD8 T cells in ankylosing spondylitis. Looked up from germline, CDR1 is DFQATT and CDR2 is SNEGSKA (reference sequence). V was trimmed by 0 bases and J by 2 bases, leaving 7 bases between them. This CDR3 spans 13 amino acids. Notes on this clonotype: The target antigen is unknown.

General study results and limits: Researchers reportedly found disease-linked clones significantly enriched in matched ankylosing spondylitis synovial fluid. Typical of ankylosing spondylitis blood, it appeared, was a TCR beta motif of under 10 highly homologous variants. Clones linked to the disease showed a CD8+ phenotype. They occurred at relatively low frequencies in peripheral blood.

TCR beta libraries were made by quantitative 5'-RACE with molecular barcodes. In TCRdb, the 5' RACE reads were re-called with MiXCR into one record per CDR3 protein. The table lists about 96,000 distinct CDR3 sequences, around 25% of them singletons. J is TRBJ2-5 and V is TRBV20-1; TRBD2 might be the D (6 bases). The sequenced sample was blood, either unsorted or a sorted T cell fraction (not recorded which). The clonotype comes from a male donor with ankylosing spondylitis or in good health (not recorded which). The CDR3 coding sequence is TGCAGTGCTAGAGAGCGGGGACAAGAGACCCAGTACTTC. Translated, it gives CSARERGQETQYF.